Following are 8 T cell receptor beta chains from one sample sequenced in a study of cytomegalovirus exposure and HLA in healthy donors. Sequencing used immunoSEQ multiplex PCR; TCRdb keeps in-frame clones, though not all of them. In the table there are 150,000 to 200,000 clones, 85% of which are singletons. Sequenced sample: PBMCs. The receptors were sampled from a man aged 18 to 30 in good health and CMV-seropositive.

The rearrangement joins TRBV29-1 to TRBJ2-5, with 14 bases that match TRBD2. V lost 6 bases, J lost 9 bases, and 3 bases stayed unmatched. Germline CDR1 and CDR2: SQVTM and ANQGSEA. The CDR3 consists of 12 residues. In DNA form, the CDR3 reads TGCAGCGTCCTGACTAGCGGGAGGGCCCAGTACTTC. It specifies CSVLTSGRAQYF.

The chain links TRBV2 to TRBJ1-6, with 8 positions matching TRBD1. The germline CDR1 and CDR2 sequences are SNHLY and FYNNEI. The CDR3 loop spans 14 amino acids. Losses at the gene ends were 8 bases for V and 6 bases for J; bases not matched to a gene: 6. The CDR3 spells CASLQGAVNSPLHF. In DNA, the CDR3 is TGTGCCAGCCTGCAGGGGGCTGTTAATTCACCCCTCCACTTT.

J is TRBJ1-5 and V is TRBV28, with D unclear. V shed 6 bases and J shed 3 bases, with 6 bases lying between them. From germline, CDR1 is MDHEN and CDR2 SYDVKM. This CDR3 is built from 12 residues. For the CDR3, the DNA is TGTGCCAGCAGACTCCTCAATCAGCCCCAGCATTTT. The encoded protein is CASRLLNQPQHF.

V is TRBV4-1 and J is TRBJ1-1, with 8 bases that match TRBD1. The CDR3 extends over 14 amino acids. The ends lost 4 bases at V and 6 bases at J; junction bases unmatched: 7. Germline assignment: CDR1 MGHRA and CDR2 YSYEKL. CDR3 DNA: TGCGCCAGCAGCCTTTCAGGGGGCAGTTCTGAAGCTTTCTTT. As protein: CASSLSGGSSEAFF.

The chain carries TRBV28 and TRBJ1-2, with D perhaps matching TRBD1 (5 bases). CDR3 size: 13 residues. The V gene's germline CDR1 is MDHEN and CDR2 SYDVKM. V gave up 1 base and J gave up 8 bases, with 11 bases separating them. CDR3 region: CASSLYRLGGYTF. CDR3 DNA sequence: TGTGCCAGCAGTTTATACAGGTTGGGGGGCTACACCTTC.

The chain recombines TRBV30 with TRBJ2-1; D perhaps matches TRBD2 (6 bases). Trimming shortened V by 7 bases and J by 2 bases, and 15 bases separated the two germline ends. CDR1 is GTSNPN and CDR2 is SVGIG in the germline V gene (reference sequence). This CDR3 is built from 14 residues. For the CDR3, the DNA is TGTGCCTCCTCCCGGGGCGGGGCCTACAATGAGCAGTTCTTC. Encoded protein: CASSRGGAYNEQFF.

The chain links TRBV11-3 to TRBJ2-1; D is perhaps TRBD1 (5 bases). The CDR3 is made up of 12 amino acids. Germline V gives CDR1 SGHNT, CDR2 YENEEA. Deletions cut 5 bases from V and 10 bases from J, with 12 bases between. DNA of the CDR3: TGTGCCAGCAGCCCCTCAGGGCGGGAGCAGTTCTTC. Translating it yields CASSPSGREQFF.

The rearrangement links TRBV2 to TRBJ2-5; maybe TRBD2 (5 bases). V gave up 3 bases and J gave up 2 bases, with 10 bases separating them. The germline V gene encodes CDR1 SNHLY and CDR2 FYNNEI. There are 14 residues in the CDR3. CDR3 amino acids: CASSDRGLQETQYF. The CDR3, as DNA: TGTGCCAGCAGTGACCGGGGTCTACAAGAGACCCAGTACTTC.